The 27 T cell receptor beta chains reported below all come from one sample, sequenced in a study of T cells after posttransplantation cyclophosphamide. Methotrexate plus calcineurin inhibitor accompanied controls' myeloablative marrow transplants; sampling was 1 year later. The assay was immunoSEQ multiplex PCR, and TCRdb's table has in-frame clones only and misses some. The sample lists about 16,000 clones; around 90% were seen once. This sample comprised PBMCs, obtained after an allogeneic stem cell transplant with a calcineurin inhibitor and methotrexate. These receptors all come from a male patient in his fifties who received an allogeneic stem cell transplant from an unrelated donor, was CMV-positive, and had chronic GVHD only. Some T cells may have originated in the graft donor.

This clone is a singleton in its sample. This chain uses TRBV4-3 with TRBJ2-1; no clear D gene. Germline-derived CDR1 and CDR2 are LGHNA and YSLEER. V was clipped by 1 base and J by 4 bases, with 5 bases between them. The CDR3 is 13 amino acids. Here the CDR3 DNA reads TGCGCCAGCAGCCAAGGACTTTACAATGAGCAGTTCTTC. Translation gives CASSQGLYNEQFF.

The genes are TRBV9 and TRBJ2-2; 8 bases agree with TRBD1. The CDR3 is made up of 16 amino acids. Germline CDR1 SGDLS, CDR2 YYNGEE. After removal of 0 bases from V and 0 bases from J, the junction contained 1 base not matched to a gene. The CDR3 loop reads CASSVADRANTGELFF. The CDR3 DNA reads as TGTGCCAGCAGCGTAGCGGACAGGGCGAACACCGGGGAGCTGTTTTTT.

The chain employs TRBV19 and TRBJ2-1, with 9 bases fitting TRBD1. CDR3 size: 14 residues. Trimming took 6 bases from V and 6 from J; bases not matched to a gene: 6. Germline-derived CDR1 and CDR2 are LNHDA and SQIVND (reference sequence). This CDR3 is CASSWTGVPNEQFF. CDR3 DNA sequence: TGTGCCAGTAGCTGGACAGGGGTCCCCAATGAGCAGTTCTTC.

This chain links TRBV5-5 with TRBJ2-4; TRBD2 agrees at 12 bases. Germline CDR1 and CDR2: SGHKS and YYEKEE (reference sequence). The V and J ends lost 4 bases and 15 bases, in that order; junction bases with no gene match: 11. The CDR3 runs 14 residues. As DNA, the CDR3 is TGTGCCAGCAGCCCCGGACTAGCGGGGCCTGGGTGGTACTTC. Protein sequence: CASSPGLAGPGWYF.

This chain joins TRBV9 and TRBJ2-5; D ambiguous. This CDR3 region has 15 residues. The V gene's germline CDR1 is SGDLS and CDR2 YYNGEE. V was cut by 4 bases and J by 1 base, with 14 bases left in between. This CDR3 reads CASSPFLTSQETQYF. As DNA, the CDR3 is TGTGCCAGCAGCCCCTTCCTAACGAGCCAAGAGACCCAGTACTTC.

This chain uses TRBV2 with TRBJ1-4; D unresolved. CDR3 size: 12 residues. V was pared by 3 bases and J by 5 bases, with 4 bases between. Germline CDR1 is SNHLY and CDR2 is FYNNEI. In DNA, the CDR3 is TGTGCCAGCAGTGAGGAGAATGAAAAACTGTTTTTT. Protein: CASSEENEKLFF.

The CDR3 DNA sequence: TGTGCCAGCAGTTACTCGATCCAGTCCGGGGAGCTGTTTTTT. This sequence encodes CASSYSIQSGELFF. The rearrangement uses TRBV6-6 and TRBJ2-2, with D uncertain. CDR1 is MNHNY and CDR2 is SVGAGI in the germline V gene (reference sequence). The CDR3 runs to 14 residues. V lost 0 bases to trimming and J lost 6 bases, with 8 bases between them.

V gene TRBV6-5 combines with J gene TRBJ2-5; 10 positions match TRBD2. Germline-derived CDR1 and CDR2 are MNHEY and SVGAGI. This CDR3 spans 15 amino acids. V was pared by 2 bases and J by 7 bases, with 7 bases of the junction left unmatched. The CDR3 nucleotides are TGTGCCAGCAGTTACGGAGCGGGAGGGGTTACGACCCAGTACTTC. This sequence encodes CASSYGAGGVTTQYF.

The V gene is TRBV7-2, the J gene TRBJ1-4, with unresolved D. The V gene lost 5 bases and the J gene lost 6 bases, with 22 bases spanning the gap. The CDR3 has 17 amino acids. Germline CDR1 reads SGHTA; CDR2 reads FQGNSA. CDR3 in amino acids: CASSTWNFATNDEKLFF. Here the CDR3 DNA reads TGTGCCAGCAGCACCTGGAATTTTGCAACTAATGATGAAAAACTGTTTTTT.

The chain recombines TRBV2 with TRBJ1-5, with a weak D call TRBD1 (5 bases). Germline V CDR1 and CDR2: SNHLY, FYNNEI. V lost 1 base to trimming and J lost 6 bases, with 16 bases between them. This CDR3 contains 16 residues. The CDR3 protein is CASSEGRAPYTQPQHF. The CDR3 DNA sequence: TGTGCCAGCAGTGAAGGCAGGGCCCCTTACACTCAGCCCCAGCATTTT.

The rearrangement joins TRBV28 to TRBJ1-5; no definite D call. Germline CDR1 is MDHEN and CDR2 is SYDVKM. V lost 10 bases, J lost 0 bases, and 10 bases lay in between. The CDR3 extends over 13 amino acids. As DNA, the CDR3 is TGTGCCATACAACAGAATAGCAATCAGCCCCAGCATTTT. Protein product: CAIQQNSNQPQHF.

The CDR3 sequence is CASSSPQETQYF. In DNA, the CDR3 is TGTGCCAGCAGCAGCCCCCAAGAGACCCAGTACTTC. This sequence joins TRBV5-4 and TRBJ2-5; D is ambiguous. V dropped 4 bases and J dropped 1 base, with 5 bases sitting between them. Germline assignment: CDR1 SGHNT and CDR2 YYREEE (reference sequence). The CDR3 spans 12 residues.

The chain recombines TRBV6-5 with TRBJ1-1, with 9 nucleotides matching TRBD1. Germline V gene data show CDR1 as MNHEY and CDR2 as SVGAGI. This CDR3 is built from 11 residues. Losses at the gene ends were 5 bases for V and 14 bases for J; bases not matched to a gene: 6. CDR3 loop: CASSNRDRDFF. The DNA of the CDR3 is TGTGCCAGCAGTAATCGGGACAGGGACTTCTTT.

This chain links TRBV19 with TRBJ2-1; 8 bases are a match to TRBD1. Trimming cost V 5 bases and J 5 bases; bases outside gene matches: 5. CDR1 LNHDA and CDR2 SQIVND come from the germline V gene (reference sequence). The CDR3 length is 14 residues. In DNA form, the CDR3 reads TGTGCCAGTAGTGGGACAGGCATACACAATGAGCAGTTCTTC. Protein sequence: CASSGTGIHNEQFF.

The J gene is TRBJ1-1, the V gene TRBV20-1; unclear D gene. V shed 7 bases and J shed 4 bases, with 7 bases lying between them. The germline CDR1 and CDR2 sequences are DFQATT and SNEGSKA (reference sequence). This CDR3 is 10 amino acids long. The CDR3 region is CSVISTEAFF. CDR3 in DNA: TGCAGTGTCATCAGCACTGAAGCTTTCTTT.

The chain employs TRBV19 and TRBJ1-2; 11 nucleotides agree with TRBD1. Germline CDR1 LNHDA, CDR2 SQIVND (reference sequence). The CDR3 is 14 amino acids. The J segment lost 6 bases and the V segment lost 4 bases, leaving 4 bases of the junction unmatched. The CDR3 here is CASSTGTGGDGYTF. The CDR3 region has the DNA TGTGCCAGTAGTACTGGGACAGGGGGGGATGGCTACACCTTC.

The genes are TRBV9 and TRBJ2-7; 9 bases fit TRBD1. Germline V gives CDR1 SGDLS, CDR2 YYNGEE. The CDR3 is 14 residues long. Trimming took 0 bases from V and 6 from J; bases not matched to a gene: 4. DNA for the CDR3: TGTGCCAGCAGCGTAGCCGGGACAGGGTCCGAGCAGTACTTC. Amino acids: CASSVAGTGSEQYF. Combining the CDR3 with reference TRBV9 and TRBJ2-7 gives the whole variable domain DSGVTQTPKHLITATGQRVTLRCSPRSGDLSVYWYQQSLDQGLQFLIQYYNGEERAKGNILERFSAQQFPDLHSELNLSSLELGDSALYFCASSVAGTGSEQYFGPGTRLTVT.

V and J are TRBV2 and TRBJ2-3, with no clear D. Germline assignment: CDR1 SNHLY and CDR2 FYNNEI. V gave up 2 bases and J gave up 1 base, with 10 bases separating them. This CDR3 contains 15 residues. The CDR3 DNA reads TGTGCCAGCAGTGAATCTCCGCAGGGCACAGATACGCAGTATTTT. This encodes CASSESPQGTDTQYF.

The CDR3 coding sequence is TGCAGCGTTGATATCCAGGCGACTGAAGCTTTCTTT. As protein: CSVDIQATEAFF. The chain joins TRBV29-1 to TRBJ1-1; D gene ambiguous. In germline, CDR1 is SQVTM, CDR2 ANQGSEA. Trimming took off 3 bases at V and 5 bases at J, with 10 bases between the two ends. The CDR3 extends over 12 amino acids. The full variable domain, rest sourced from reference TRBV29-1 and TRBJ1-1, is SAVISQKPSRDICQRGTSLTIQCQVDSQVTMMFWYRQQPGQSLTLIATANQGSEATYESGFVIDKFPISRPNLTFSTLTVSNMSPEDSSIYLCSVDIQATEAFFGQGTRLTVV.

The CDR3 DNA reads TGTGCCAGCAGCCCAGGGGGATATGGCTACACCTTC. Its protein product is CASSPGGYGYTF. J is TRBJ1-2 and V is TRBV7-6; 7 positions match TRBD1. The CDR3 has 12 amino acids. CDR1 and CDR2 (germline): SGHVS, FNYEAQ. Losses at the gene ends were 5 bases for V and 5 bases for J; bases not matched to a gene: 2. The variable domain in full, completed from reference TRBV7-6 and TRBJ1-2, reads GAGVSQSPRYKVTKRGQDVALRCDPISGHVSLYWYRQALGQGPEFLTYFNYEAQQDKSGLPNDRFSAERPEGSISTLTIQRTEQRDSAMYRCASSPGGYGYTFGSGTRLTVV.

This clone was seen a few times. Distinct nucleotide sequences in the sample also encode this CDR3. The chain's CDR3 is CASSLGTDNEKLFF. The DNA of the CDR3 is TGTGCCAGCAGCTTAGGGACAGACAATGAAAAACTGTTTTTT. V gene TRBV7-9 combines with J gene TRBJ1-4, with D maybe TRBD1 (6 bases). The CDR3 is 14 residues long. Trimming shortened V by 1 base and J by 5 bases, and 8 bases separated the two germline ends. Germline V gene sequence: CDR1 SEHNR, CDR2 FQNEAQ (reference sequence).

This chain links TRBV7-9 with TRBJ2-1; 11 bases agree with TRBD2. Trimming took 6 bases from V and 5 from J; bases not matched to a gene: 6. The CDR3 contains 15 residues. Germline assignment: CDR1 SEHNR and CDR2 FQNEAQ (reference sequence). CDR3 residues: CASSFLAGGHNEQFF. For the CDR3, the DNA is TGTGCCAGCAGTTTCCTAGCGGGAGGTCACAATGAGCAGTTCTTC.

CDR3 loop: CVSSLAVNGAQYF. The CDR3 region has the DNA TGTGTCAGTTCCCTAGCGGTGAACGGGGCCCAGTACTTC. The V call is TRBV7-2, the J call TRBJ2-5; TRBD2 matches at 7 bases. This CDR3 is built from 13 residues. Germline-derived CDR1 and CDR2 are SGHTA and FQGNSA.

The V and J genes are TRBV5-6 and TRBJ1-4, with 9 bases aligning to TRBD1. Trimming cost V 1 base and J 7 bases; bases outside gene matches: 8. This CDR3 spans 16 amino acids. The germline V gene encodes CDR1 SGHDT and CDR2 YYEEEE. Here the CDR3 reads CASSLYTGTGSEKLFF. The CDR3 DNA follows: TGTGCCAGCAGCTTGTACACCGGGACAGGGAGTGAAAAACTGTTTTTT.

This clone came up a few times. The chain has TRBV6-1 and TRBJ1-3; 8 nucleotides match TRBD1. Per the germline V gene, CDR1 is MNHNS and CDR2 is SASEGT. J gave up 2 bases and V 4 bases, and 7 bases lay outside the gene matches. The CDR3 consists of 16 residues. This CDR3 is CASSAGTGRAGNTIYF. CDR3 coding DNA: TGTGCCAGCAGTGCTGGGACAGGTCGGGCTGGAAACACCATATATTTT.

The CDR3 sequence is CASSGTNRASPLHF. The CDR3 DNA is TGTGCCAGCAGCGGGACCAACAGGGCTTCACCCCTCCACTTT. V and J are TRBV11-2 and TRBJ1-6, with a tentative D call TRBD1 (6 bases). CDR1 and CDR2 (germline): SGHAT, FQNNGV. V lost 5 bases to trimming and J lost 9 bases, with 14 bases between them. CDR3 length: 14 residues.

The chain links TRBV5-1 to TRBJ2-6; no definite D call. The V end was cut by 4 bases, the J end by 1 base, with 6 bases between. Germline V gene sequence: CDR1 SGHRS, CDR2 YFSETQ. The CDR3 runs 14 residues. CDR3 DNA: TGCGCCAGCAGCCTCGGGTCTGGGGCCAACGTCCTGACTTTC. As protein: CASSLGSGANVLTF.